Listed below are T cell receptor beta chains from one sample, sequenced in a study of T cell repertoires in cytomegalovirus infection. TCRdb reprocessed the reads via MiXCR and lists one record per CDR3 protein. The sample yields under 300,000 distinct CDR3 sequences, 20% to 25% seen once. Their antigens are not known. This sample comprised cultured PBMCs, obtained from culture after CMV antigen stimulation. These TCRs come from a human donor in good health (CMV status not recorded). Some clones in this sample may be carry-over from other donors' samples. CDR3s include the opening cysteine and the closing phenylalanine or tryptophan. D genes are given only for firm matches. Where a row states a size, it is once, few, many or the class of an expanded clone; other rows omit it.

j_call | clone_size | d_call | v_call | cdr3_nt | cdr3_aa
TRBJ1-2 | few | - | TRBV4-1 | TGCGCCAGCAGCCAAGAGTCACGGGGACGAGGCTACACCTTC | CASSQESRGRGYTF
TRBJ2-3 | once | - | TRBV7-2 | TGTGCCAGCAGCTCCCCGGGGCCCGCGGAGTATACGCAGTATTTT | CASSSPGPAEYTQYF
TRBJ2-5 | few | - | TRBV28 | TGTGCCAGCAGTTTACCCGCACAGGGAACCCAAGAGACCCAGTACTTC | CASSLPAQGTQETQYF
TRBJ1-1 | - | TRBD1 | TRBV6-5 | TGTGCCAGCAGTTCGGACAGGGGGAGTACTGAAGCTTTCTTT | CASSSDRGSTEAFF
TRBJ2-1 | - | - | TRBV7-6 | TGTGCCAGCAGCCCGATATCAACCCGGACCATTAATGAGCAGTTCTTC | CASSPISTRTINEQFF
TRBJ2-1 | many | - | TRBV4-1 | TGCGCCAGCAGCCAAGGGATTGCTTTTAGCTCCTACAATGAGCAGTTCTTC | CASSQGIAFSSYNEQFF
TRBJ1-5 | - | - | TRBV7-2 | TGTGCCAGCAGCTTAACTGGGGGCAACAATCAGCCCCAGCATTTT | CASSLTGGNNQPQHF
TRBJ2-4 | few | TRBD1 | TRBV7-2 | TGTGCCAGCAGCCTGGGACAGGGGTTTAACATTCAGTACTTC | CASSLGQGFNIQYF
TRBJ2-5 | many | - | TRBV7-2 | TGTGCCAGCAGCGGTCAGAAGGAGACCCAGTACTTC | CASSGQKETQYF
TRBJ1-1 | many | - | TRBV7-2 | TGTGCCAGCAGCAAAACCGCCGGGACACAGAACACTGAAGCTTTCTTT | CASSKTAGTQNTEAFF
TRBJ2-1 | - | - | TRBV11-3 | TGTGCCAGCAGCTCTCAGACCTTAGGGTACAATGAGCAGTTCTTC | CASSSQTLGYNEQFF
TRBJ2-2 | - | TRBD2 | TRBV7-2 | TGTGCCAGCAGCTCTTGGACTAGCGGGAGAGGCGGGGAGCTGTTTTTT | CASSSWTSGRGGELFF
TRBJ2-1 | - | TRBD1 | TRBV6-2/TRBV6-3 | TGTGCCAGCAGTTACTCGATTGACAGGGGGAATGAGCAGTTCTTC | CASSYSIDRGNEQFF
TRBJ1-3 | many | - | TRBV7-2 | TGTGCCAGCAGCTTAGGCCGGGGTGCCACTACCGGAAACACCATATATTTT | CASSLGRGATTGNTIYF